The 21 T cell receptor beta chains listed next were all sequenced from one sample in a study of T cell responses to AZD1222 COVID-19 vaccine. Measured with immunoSEQ multiplex PCR; TCRdb has only the in-frame clones, and not every one. Of 150,000 to 200,000 clones in the sample, more than 85% were seen once. Specimen: peripheral blood, collected 28 days after the second AZD1222 dose. Every receptor here comes from an adult who received the AZD1222 COVID-19 vaccine.

This clone was seen a single time. The rearrangement uses TRBV19 and TRBJ1-4; 7 bases fit TRBD1. Germline V gene lookup returns CDR1 LNHDA and CDR2 SQIVND (reference sequence). Unmatched junction bases numbered 15, after V lost 5 bases and J lost 3 bases. There are 18 residues in the CDR3. DNA for the CDR3: TGTGCCAGTAGTCTCCCCCGACAGGGATCGGGGTCTAATGAAAAACTGTTTTTT. Its translation is CASSLPRQGSGSNEKLFF.

A single count supports this clone. The chain recombines TRBV5-4 with TRBJ2-1; D may be TRBD2 (6 bases). Germline V lookup: CDR1 SGHNT, CDR2 YYREEE (reference sequence). V lost 0 bases, J lost 1 base, and 8 bases lay in between. The CDR3 has 15 amino acids. This CDR3 reads CASSLAGSSYNEQFF. The DNA for the CDR3 is TGTGCCAGCAGCTTGGCCGGGAGTTCCTACAATGAGCAGTTCTTC.

J is TRBJ1-1 and V is TRBV4-1, with D possibly being TRBD1 (5 bases). There are 15 residues in the CDR3. V lost 0 bases and J lost 5, with 13 bases in between. The germline V gene has CDR1 MGHRA and CDR2 YSYEKL. CDR3 residues: CASSQEGSGGTEAFF. DNA for the CDR3: TGCGCCAGCAGCCAAGAGGGGTCGGGGGGTACTGAAGCTTTCTTT.

The CDR3 loop reads CASSLSGGAGELFF. The CDR3 DNA follows: TGTGCCAGCAGCTTGAGCGGGGGGGCCGGGGAGCTGTTTTTT. The J gene is TRBJ2-2, the V gene TRBV5-4; TRBD2 aligns across 10 bases. The V gene's germline CDR1 is SGHNT and CDR2 YYREEE (reference sequence). V lost 1 base to trimming and J lost 6 bases; unmatched junction nucleotides: 0. The CDR3 covers 14 residues.

The gene calls are TRBV7-2 and TRBJ2-5, with no clear D. Germline V gene lookup returns CDR1 SGHTA and CDR2 FQGNSA. The CDR3 has 14 amino acids. V lost 6 bases, J lost 2 bases, and 13 bases lay in between. In nucleotides, the CDR3 is TGTGCCAGCAGTCCCATGTGGATTCAAGAGACCCAGTACTTC. The encoded protein is CASSPMWIQETQYF.

The rearrangement joins TRBV21-1 to TRBJ2-3; the DNA was not used to check the table's D call, TRBD1. TRBV21-1 is annotated as a pseudogene. The CDR3 has 17 residues. This CDR3 reads CASSKLGGQGHPDTQYF. CDR3 DNA: TGTGCCAGCAGCAAACTGGGAGGACAGGGTCATCCAGATACGCAGTATTTT.

This chain uses TRBV6-2 or TRBV6-3 with TRBJ2-1; 9 nucleotides agree with TRBD2. Per germline, CDR1 MNHEY and CDR2 SVGEGT. This CDR3 has 17 amino acids. Losses at the gene ends were 5 bases for V and 0 bases for J; bases not matched to a gene: 8. The CDR3 nucleotides are TGTGCCAGCAGTCGGACTAGCGCTTTCCTCTCCTACAATGAGCAGTTCTTC. Translating it yields CASSRTSAFLSYNEQFF.

The rearrangement links TRBV2 to TRBJ1-2; no firm D call. Germline V gene data show CDR1 as SNHLY and CDR2 as FYNNEI. The germline V and J ends were trimmed by 3 bases and 2 bases, with 4 bases remaining between them. CDR3 size: 12 residues. The chain's CDR3 is CASSERNYGYTF. In DNA form, the CDR3 reads TGTGCCAGCAGTGAGAGGAACTATGGCTACACCTTC.

This clone was counted a single time. The gene calls are TRBV5-1 and TRBJ1-1; 9 nucleotides agree with TRBD1. The CDR3 is made up of 16 amino acids. Germline lookup yields CDR1 SGHRS and CDR2 YFSETQ. V was clipped by 3 bases and J by 4 bases; unmatched bases: 10. The CDR3: CASSWTGDIRGTEAFF. The CDR3 DNA reads TGCGCCAGCAGCTGGACAGGGGATATACGGGGCACTGAAGCTTTCTTT.

The gene calls are TRBV19 and TRBJ1-2, with D possibly matching TRBD1 (5 bases). Trimming pared 4 bases from V and 4 bases from J, leaving 13 bases between. Per the germline V gene, CDR1 is LNHDA and CDR2 is SQIVND (reference sequence). The CDR3 has 14 amino acids. In DNA, the CDR3 is TGTGCCAGTAGTAGGGATCTTGGGGGCTATGGCTACACCTTC. It translates to CASSRDLGGYGYTF.

This clone was seen once. DNA for the CDR3: TGCGCCAGCAACGAGCCAGCACAGAGCACAGATACGCAGTATTTT. Translating gives CASNEPAQSTDTQYF. The chain recombines TRBV5-1 with TRBJ2-3; D unclear. This CDR3 is built from 15 residues. V was shortened by 6 bases and J by 0 bases, with 14 bases between the two germline ends. Germline CDR1 SGHRS, CDR2 YFSETQ. Full variable domain (missing parts from reference TRBV5-1 and TRBJ2-3): KAGVTQTPRYLIKTRGQQVTLSCSPISGHRSVSWYQQTPGQGLQFLFEYFSETQRNKGNFPGRFSGRQFSNSRSEMNVSTLELGDSALYLCASNEPAQSTDTQYFGPGTRLTVL.

This chain links TRBV10-1 with TRBJ2-5; TRBD2 aligns across 9 bases. The V segment lost 0 bases and the J segment 5 bases; nucleotides outside the gene matches: 7. This CDR3 comprises 16 residues. Germline V CDR1 and CDR2: WNHNN, SYGVQD (reference sequence). The CDR3 sequence is CASSESLAGVRETQYF. Here the CDR3 DNA reads TGCGCCAGCAGTGAGTCGTTAGCGGGAGTGCGGGAGACCCAGTACTTC.

The V and J genes are TRBV6-5 and TRBJ1-1; D unclear. The CDR3 runs to 14 residues. Trimming shortened V by 2 bases and J by 1 base, and 8 bases separated the two germline ends. Germline-derived CDR1 and CDR2 are MNHEY and SVGAGI. CDR3 sequence: CASSYHDTNTEAFF. CDR3 DNA sequence: TGTGCCAGCAGTTACCACGATACGAACACTGAAGCTTTCTTT.

This chain's CDR3 is CASSPYGGNQETQYF. CDR3 in DNA: TGTGCCAGCAGTCCCTACGGCGGGAACCAAGAGACCCAGTACTTC. The chain joins TRBV6-5 to TRBJ2-5; D possibly corresponds to TRBD2 (6 bases). The length of the CDR3 is 15 residues. The germline V gene has CDR1 MNHEY and CDR2 SVGAGI. Deletions cut 5 bases from V and 0 bases from J, with 13 bases between.

This clone was recorded only once. One end of the junction does not line up with germline, which may come from a read error. The V call is TRBV10-1, the J call TRBJ1-1; D remains ambiguous. From germline, CDR1 is WNHNN and CDR2 SYGVQD (reference sequence). The CDR3 runs to 11 residues. The CDR3 DNA reads as TGCGCCAGCAGTAACCACATTCGGCGGTCCTTT. It codes for CASSNHIRRSF.

This chain connects TRBV7-9 to TRBJ2-5, with a tentative D call TRBD1 (5 bases). Per germline, CDR1 SEHNR and CDR2 FQNEAQ (reference sequence). This CDR3 comprises 15 residues. V was pared by 4 bases and J by 2 bases, with 14 bases between. DNA of the CDR3: TGTGCCAGCAGCTCCCGAACAGGATATCAAGAGACCCAGTACTTC. This encodes CASSSRTGYQETQYF.

V usage is TRBV5-1 and J usage is TRBJ2-7; no definite D call. Per the germline V gene, CDR1 is SGHRS and CDR2 is YFSETQ. This CDR3 region has 14 residues. The V gene lost 4 bases and the J gene lost 5 bases, with 16 bases spanning the gap. The CDR3 is CASSRRADQDEQYF. The CDR3 DNA follows: TGCGCCAGCAGCCGTCGGGCAGACCAGGACGAGCAGTACTTC.

This clone was seen once. The chain combines TRBV28 with TRBJ1-3; no firm D call. CDR3 length: 13 residues. The V and J ends lost 5 bases and 0 bases respectively, with 5 bases between them. Germline lookup yields CDR1 MDHEN and CDR2 SYDVKM. The CDR3 loop is CASSPPSGNTIYF. The CDR3 coding sequence is TGTGCCAGCAGTCCCCCCTCTGGAAACACCATATATTTT.

This clone has just one count. The chain has TRBV11-2 and TRBJ1-2, with a tentative D call TRBD1 (6 bases). Per germline, CDR1 SGHAT and CDR2 FQNNGV. V was shortened by 5 bases and J by 0 bases, with 22 bases between the two germline ends. CDR3 length: 18 amino acids. CDR3 amino acids: CASSPKAGQQKANYGYTF. The CDR3 nucleotides read TGTGCCAGCAGCCCCAAAGCCGGACAGCAGAAAGCTAACTATGGCTACACCTTC. Combining the CDR3 with reference TRBV11-2 and TRBJ1-2 gives the whole variable domain EAGVAQSPRYKIIEKRQSVAFWCNPISGHATLYWYQQILGQGPKLLIQFQNNGVVDDSQLPKDRFSAERLKGVDSTLKIQPAKLEDSAVYLCASSPKAGQQKANYGYTFGSGTRLTVV.

The V gene is TRBV20-1, the J gene TRBJ2-1; weak D call: TRBD2 (7 bases). The germline CDR1 and CDR2 sequences are DFQATT and SNEGSKA (reference sequence). The ends were cut back, 3 bases at V and 3 bases at J, with 12 bases in the middle. This CDR3 has 14 residues. The CDR3 protein is CSASREGDYNEQFF. For the CDR3, the DNA is TGCAGTGCTAGTAGGGAGGGGGACTACAATGAGCAGTTCTTC.

V is TRBV15 and J is TRBJ1-6, with TRBD1 as a possible D gene (6 bases). Trimming removed 3 bases at V and 5 bases at J, with 11 bases between. The CDR3 extends over 15 amino acids. The germline gives CDR1 LNHNV, CDR2 YYDKDF (reference sequence). The CDR3 DNA reads as TGTGCCACCAGCAGGCGGCAGGGGAATAATTCACCCCTCCACTTT. This gives the protein CATSRRQGNNSPLHF.